This TCR beta chain originates from a study of CD8+ T cells in alopecia areata. As for treatment: oral pan-JAK inhibitor, 5-10 mg twice daily. Alopecia areata patients had lesional scalp punch biopsies and peripheral blood taken from them. As to this clone: Its cognate antigen is unknown.

Extracted RNA was reverse transcribed into cDNA, the sequencing template. Libraries were prepared by immunoSEQ multiplex PCR; TCRdb keeps only in-frame clonotypes and omits some of them. This sample has under 25,000 clones, with approximately 59% found just once. V was clipped by 4 bases and J by 12 bases; unmatched bases: 5. The CDR3 spans 12 residues. Looked up from germline, CDR1 is SGHRS and CDR2 is YFSETQ. Study-wide points: Many expanded lesional clones stayed in scalp and blood while on tofacitinib. Scalp clonality, along with expanded CD8+ clones among the top 100, was significantly decreased by tofacitinib. Besides other cells, scalp samples also yield sequences of resident alphabeta T cells from normal skin. Possibly as an HLA-related effect, TCR sharing across patients appeared less clear than in mice.

The receptor was isolated from a human donor with alopecia areata. The input for sequencing was skin, taken at week 4, from a patient treated with tofacitinib. The chain recombines TRBV5-1 with TRBJ1-4, with 8 bases identical to TRBD1. The CDR3 here is CASSIQGVQLFF. The CDR3, as DNA: TGCGCCAGCAGCATACAGGGGGTCCAACTGTTTTTT.